The rows below give T cell receptor beta chains drawn from one sample of a study of blood T cells in healthy people across ages. Using its own MiXCR run on the 5' RACE reads, TCRdb lists one record per CDR3 protein. The data contain 850,000 to 1,000,000 distinct CDR3 sequences, 40% to 60% of them seen just once; the ten biggest clones take up around an eighth. The sample taken for sequencing was blood. The receptors here all came from a man aged 30 to 39 in good health. Both conserved end residues are part of each CDR3. The D gene is left open where the match is weak. Not all rows give a size; the values are once, few, many and, for expanded clones, a class.

J | size | D | V | CDR3 | DNA
TRBJ1-6 | few | . | TRBV7-2 | CASSLGEGSSYNSPLHF | TGTGCCAGCAGCTTAGGGGAGGGCAGCTCCTATAATTCACCCCTCCACTTT
TRBJ1-1 | . | . | TRBV7-8 | CASSLRTAEAFF | TGTGCCAGCAGCTTAAGGACAGCAGAAGCTTTCTTT
TRBJ2-5 | . | . | TRBV9 | CASSANPGQVYNEQYF | TGTGCCAGCAGTGCAAACCCGGGCCAAGTCTACAATGAGCAGTACTTC
TRBJ1-2 | . | TRBD1 | TRBV11-1 | CASSPQLSSRVRTPDRVRGYTF | TGTGCCAGCAGCCCGCAGCTTTCGAGCCGAGTACGAACGCCGGACAGGGTACGCGGCTACACCTTC
TRBJ2-1 | . | . | TRBV29-1 | CSARQGSGVNEQFF | TGCAGCGCCAGACAGGGGAGCGGGGTGAATGAGCAGTTCTTC
TRBJ1-2 | . | TRBD1 | TRBV29-1 | CSVATGPGGHGYTF | TGCAGCGTTGCTACAGGGCCAGGGGGCCATGGCTACACCTTC
TRBJ1-3 | . | . | TRBV5-1 | CASRPGTGKSGNTIYF | TGCGCCAGCAGACCGGGGACGGGCAAATCTGGAAACACCATATATTTT
TRBJ2-1 | many | . | TRBV5-1 | CASSLIARGTYNEQFF | TGCGCCAGCAGCTTGATCGCCAGGGGTACCTACAATGAGCAGTTCTTC
TRBJ2-5 | . | TRBD1 | TRBV10-3 | CAIRRGQQTVETQYF | TGTGCCATCAGGAGGGGACAGCAGACGGTAGAGACCCAGTACTTC
TRBJ1-1 | once | . | TRBV25-1 | CASRGMAMNTEAFF | TGTGCCAGCAGGGGAATGGCTATGAACACTGAAGCTTTCTTT
TRBJ2-5 | . | TRBD1 | TRBV7-9 | CASSLLSGGLRETQYF | TGTGCCAGCAGCTTATTGTCAGGGGGATTAAGAGAGACCCAGTACTTC
TRBJ2-1 | few | . | TRBV29-1 | CSVSHPNSDNEQFF | TGCAGCGTTAGTCACCCAAACTCCGACAATGAGCAGTTCTTC
TRBJ2-3 | . | . | TRBV19 | CASVAGATTLNTQYF | TGTGCCAGCGTCGCCGGGGCGACGACGCTTAATACGCAGTATTTT
TRBJ2-3 | . | TRBD2 | TRBV20-1 | CSPKTSGGVSTDTQYF | TGCAGTCCGAAGACTAGCGGGGGGGTGAGCACAGATACGCAGTATTTT
TRBJ2-5 | . | . | TRBV28 | CASSITGLGPGTQYF | TGTGCCAGCAGTATCACGGGTCTAGGGCCGGGGACCCAGTACTTC
TRBJ2-7 | few | . | TRBV7-2 | CASSLGKSITYEQYF | TGTGCCAGCAGCTTAGGAAAGAGTATCACCTACGAGCAGTACTTC
TRBJ1-2 | . | . | TRBV20-1 | CSARVGDHSGYTF | TGCAGTGCTAGAGTGGGGGACCACTCTGGCTACACCTTC
TRBJ2-7 | few | . | TRBV4-1 | CASNRGGAYSSEQYF | TGCGCCAGCAACCGTGGGGGCGCCTACTCTAGCGAGCAGTACTTC